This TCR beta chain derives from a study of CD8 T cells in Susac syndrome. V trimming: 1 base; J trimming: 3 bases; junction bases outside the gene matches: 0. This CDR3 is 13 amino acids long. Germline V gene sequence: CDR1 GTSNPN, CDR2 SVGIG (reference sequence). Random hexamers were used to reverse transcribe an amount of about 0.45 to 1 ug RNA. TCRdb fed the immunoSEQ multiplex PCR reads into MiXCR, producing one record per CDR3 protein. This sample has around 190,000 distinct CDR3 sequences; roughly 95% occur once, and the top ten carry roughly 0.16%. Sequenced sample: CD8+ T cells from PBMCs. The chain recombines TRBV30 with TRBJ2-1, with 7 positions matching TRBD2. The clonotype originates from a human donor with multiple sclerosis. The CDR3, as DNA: TGTGCCTGGAGTGAGCGGGGCTACAATGAGCAGTTCTTC. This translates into CAWSERGYNEQFF.